This T cell receptor (beta chain) appears in the sequencing data of a study of monozygotic twins with inflammatory bowel disease. TCRdb reprocessed the 5' RACE reads and stores each CDR3 protein as one record, lacking DNA. Found here are some 200,000 distinct CDR3 sequences; the top ten clones hold roughly 7.7%. The CDR3 is made up of 15 amino acids. CDR1 and CDR2 (germline): MNHNS, SASEGT. The sequenced sample was blood. V gene TRBV6-1 combines with J gene TRBJ1-2; TCRdb returns TRBD1, unconfirmable since there is no DNA. This sequence was found in a human donor with ulcerative colitis or Crohn's disease, or a healthy co-twin of an affected twin (not recorded which). The CDR3 is CASSEPGQRIYGYTF.